This passage covers 27 T cell receptor beta chains from one sample sequenced in a study of shared clonotypes between healthy human individuals. Using immunoSEQ multiplex PCR, the repertoire was profiled, and TCRdb retains in-frame clones only, with some absent. Among a few hundred thousand clones listed, roughly 97% were seen once. The material sequenced was naive CD4+ T cells sorted from blood. Specified subset: CD45RA+ positively selected. The receptors here all came from a young woman in good health.

V is TRBV28 and J is TRBJ1-1, with D uncertain. Germline CDR1 and CDR2: MDHEN and SYDVKM. This CDR3 contains 14 residues. Trimming took 5 bases from V and 1 from J, leaving 11 bases between them. CDR3 region: CASSALVWNTEAFF. CDR3 bases: TGTGCCAGCAGTGCACTGGTGTGGAACACTGAAGCTTTCTTT.

The gene calls are TRBV28 and TRBJ1-1, with 10 bases lining up with TRBD1. The germline V gene has CDR1 MDHEN and CDR2 SYDVKM. The trim removed 5 bases at V and 1 base at J, leaving 16 bases unmatched. This CDR3 spans 19 amino acids. CDR3: CASSPWGVRQGARNTEAFF. Here the CDR3 DNA reads TGTGCCAGCAGTCCCTGGGGAGTTCGACAGGGGGCGAGGAACACTGAAGCTTTCTTT.

This chain joins TRBV7-8 and TRBJ2-1, with 7 bases fitting TRBD1. The CDR3 runs 16 residues. V lost 5 bases, J lost 2 bases, and 9 bases stayed unmatched. The germline gives CDR1 SGHVS, CDR2 FQNEAQ. CDR3 loop: CASSVDRARPYNEQFF. The CDR3 region has the DNA TGTGCCAGCAGCGTAGACAGGGCTCGACCCTACAATGAGCAGTTCTTC.

About this clone itself: This CDR3 is also generated by other DNA sequences in the sample. The chain carries TRBV5-1 and TRBJ2-5; no definite D call. The CDR3 covers 12 residues. Germline lookup yields CDR1 SGHRS and CDR2 YFSETQ. The germline V and J ends were trimmed by 0 bases and 4 bases, with 4 bases remaining between them. For the CDR3, the DNA is TGCGCCAGCAGCTTGGGGGCAGAGACCCAGTACTTC. Protein sequence: CASSLGAETQYF.

V and J are TRBV5-1 and TRBJ2-3, with 8 bases aligning to TRBD2. From germline, CDR1 is SGHRS and CDR2 YFSETQ. V lost 4 bases and J lost 2; bases outside the gene matches: 9. The CDR3 loop spans 16 amino acids. The CDR3 DNA reads as TGCGCCAGCAGCCCTCGGGGGGGCTTAAACACAGATACGCAGTATTTT. Residues: CASSPRGGLNTDTQYF.

The count of this clone is one. The V and J genes are TRBV30 and TRBJ1-1; D unclear. Trimming took off 4 bases at V and 0 bases at J, with 12 bases between the two ends. The CDR3 totals 14 residues. Germline CDR1 and CDR2: GTSNPN and SVGIG (reference sequence). CDR3 nucleotides: TGTGCCTGGACTAAGTTGCAGCTGAACACTGAAGCTTTCTTT. Amino acids: CAWTKLQLNTEAFF.

The chain employs TRBV19 and TRBJ1-2; D is possibly TRBD1 (5 bases). This CDR3 contains 16 residues. V gave up 6 bases and J gave up 4 bases, with 21 bases separating them. CDR1 is LNHDA, CDR2 SQIVND, per germline (reference sequence). CDR3 nucleotide sequence: TGTGCCAGTAGACAGAAGCGGACACCACCCGTCTATGGCTACACCTTC. Protein: CASRQKRTPPVYGYTF.

This chain joins TRBV7-8 and TRBJ1-2; 10 bases match TRBD1. This CDR3 has 14 residues. Germline V gene sequence: CDR1 SGHVS, CDR2 FQNEAQ. With 4 bases clipped from V and 4 bases from J, the junction kept 3 bases outside the gene matches. The CDR3: CASSSRTGGYGYTF. DNA of the CDR3: TGTGCCAGCAGCTCACGGACAGGGGGCTATGGCTACACCTTC.

This sequence joins TRBV13 and TRBJ1-2; D call uncertain. The length of the CDR3 is 15 residues. Germline V lookup: CDR1 PRHDT, CDR2 FYEKMQ (reference sequence). The V and J ends lost 5 bases and 2 bases respectively, with 15 bases between them. Here the CDR3 DNA reads TGTGCCAGCAGCCTGACCCTCCGGGGAAACTATGGCTACACCTTC. Its translation: CASSLTLRGNYGYTF.

This chain uses TRBV6-5 with TRBJ1-4, with 11 bases identical to TRBD1. CDR1 and CDR2 (germline): MNHEY, SVGAGI. The V gene end was trimmed by 5 bases and the J gene end by 8 bases; junction bases not matched to a gene: 7. CDR3 length: 15 amino acids. In DNA, the CDR3 is TGTGCCAGCAGTGGCGGACAGGGGGCGTTCGAAAAACTGTTTTTT. This codes for CASSGGQGAFEKLFF.

With respect to this clone: A junction end diverges from the germline sequence, so it may reflect a read error. This chain links TRBV5-4 with TRBJ1-2; no clear D. The CDR3 covers 14 residues. CDR1 is SGHNT, CDR2 YYREEE, per germline (reference sequence). The CDR3 loop reads CASSLASLGEEPQF. The DNA of the CDR3 is TGTGCCAGCAGCTTGGCCTCCCTGGGTGAGGAGCCTCAATTC. The full variable domain, completed using reference TRBV5-4 and TRBJ1-2, is ETGVTQSPTHLIKTRGQQVTLRCSSQSGHNTVSWYQQALGQGPQFIFQYYREEENGRGNFPPRFSGLQFPNYSSELNVNALELDDSALYLCASSLASLGEEPQFGSGTRLTVV.

This rearrangement joins TRBV5-1 to TRBJ2-1; tentative D call: TRBD2 (6 bases). Germline V CDR1 and CDR2: SGHRS, YFSETQ. This CDR3 region has 16 residues. The V end was cut by 4 bases, the J end by 1 base, with 15 bases between. The CDR3 loop is CASSGPGLGSYNEQFF. The CDR3 coding sequence is TGCGCCAGCAGCGGACCGGGACTGGGATCCTACAATGAGCAGTTCTTC.

The chain employs TRBV6-5 and TRBJ1-1; TRBD1 is a possible D gene (6 bases). This CDR3 contains 12 residues. The germline gives CDR1 MNHEY, CDR2 SVGAGI. The V and J ends lost 6 bases and 8 bases respectively, with 13 bases between them. The CDR3 spells CASSPDSREAFF. The CDR3 DNA is TGTGCCAGCAGCCCGGACAGCCGGGAAGCTTTCTTT.

The gene calls are TRBV6-6 and TRBJ1-2; D is perhaps TRBD1 (6 bases). The V gene lost 6 bases and the J gene lost 4 bases, with 12 bases spanning the gap. The CDR3 runs to 13 residues. Germline V gene data show CDR1 as MNHNY and CDR2 as SVGAGI (reference sequence). The CDR3 DNA reads as TGTGCCAGCAGGCCAGGGACACTCTATGGCTACACCTTC. Amino acid sequence: CASRPGTLYGYTF.

The genes are TRBV29-1 and TRBJ2-7; D gene uncertain. The ends were cut back, 6 bases at V and 4 bases at J, with 10 bases in the middle. Germline values: CDR1 SQVTM, CDR2 ANQGSEA. This CDR3 has 11 residues. The CDR3 region has the DNA TGCAGCGTGTCACAGCAATACGAGCAGTACTTC. The encoded protein is CSVSQQYEQYF.

The chain recombines TRBV7-6 with TRBJ2-2; weak D call: TRBD1 (5 bases). V was shortened by 5 bases and J by 1 base, with 8 bases between the two germline ends. The CDR3 is 14 amino acids. Germline V lookup: CDR1 SGHVS, CDR2 FNYEAQ. As DNA, the CDR3 is TGTGCCAGCAGCAGTACAGGGAACACCGGGGAGCTGTTTTTT. Translated, it gives CASSSTGNTGELFF.

The rearrangement uses TRBV7-8 and TRBJ2-6; no firm D call. The CDR3 sequence is 16 residues long. The V gene lost 5 bases and the J gene lost 0 bases, with 11 bases spanning the gap. Per germline, CDR1 SGHVS and CDR2 FQNEAQ. CDR3 bases: TGTGCCAGCAGCCTTTCCTTGTACTCTGGGGCCAACGTCCTGACTTTC. Translation: CASSLSLYSGANVLTF.

V and J are TRBV6-7 and TRBJ2-7, with D unclear. TRBV6-7 belongs to the ORF category, with a function that is uncertain. CDR3 length equals 13 residues. Trimming shortened V by 2 bases and J by 4 bases, and 9 bases separated the two germline ends. This chain's CDR3 is CASSYGHPYEQYF. The DNA for the CDR3 is TGTGCCAGCAGTTACGGGCACCCTTACGAGCAGTACTTC.

This clone was picked up one time. CDR3 nucleotide sequence: TGTGCCATCAGCGGGACTAGCGGCCACAATGAGCAGTTCTTC. Protein sequence: CAISGTSGHNEQFF. The chain joins TRBV10-3 to TRBJ2-1; TRBD2 aligns across 11 bases. CDR3 length equals 14 residues. Germline V gene lookup returns CDR1 ENHRY and CDR2 SYGVKD. The V and J ends lost 6 bases and 5 bases, in that order; junction bases with no gene match: 3.

CDR3 bases: TGTGCCAGCACTTCAGCTGATTATGGCTACACCTTC. Its protein is CASTSADYGYTF. The chain is built from TRBV6-6 and TRBJ1-2; D is unclear. The CDR3 is made up of 12 amino acids. The V end was cut by 7 bases, the J end by 5 bases, with 11 bases between. Germline values: CDR1 MNHNY, CDR2 SVGAGI (reference sequence).

This clone was detected a few times. This CDR3 is also generated by other DNA sequences in the sample. This chain joins TRBV19 and TRBJ1-1; no clear D gene. The CDR3 is 13 amino acids. The V end was cut by 3 bases, the J end by 5 bases, with 10 bases between. From germline, CDR1 is LNHDA and CDR2 SQIVND (reference sequence). The CDR3, as DNA: TGTGCCAGTAGTATTAGGAAAGGGACTGAAGCTTTCTTT. Translating it yields CASSIRKGTEAFF.

The rearrangement uses TRBV20-1 and TRBJ2-3; D is undetermined. The CDR3 has 11 amino acids. Germline V lookup: CDR1 DFQATT, CDR2 SNEGSKA (reference sequence). Trimming removed 4 bases at V and 2 bases at J, with 4 bases between. CDR3 bases: TGCAGTGCTACTGACACAGATACGCAGTATTTT. Its translation is CSATDTDTQYF.

This chain uses TRBV10-3 with TRBJ2-2; no firm D call. The V gene lost 8 bases and the J gene lost 3 bases, with 10 bases spanning the gap. The CDR3 spans 13 residues. In germline, CDR1 is ENHRY, CDR2 SYGVKD. The CDR3 coding sequence is TGTGCCATCGCCAGGAGTTACACCGGGGAGCTGTTTTTT. Protein sequence: CAIARSYTGELFF.

The chain is built from TRBV28 and TRBJ2-1; D is unclear. The CDR3 is 15 amino acids. The ends were cut back, 7 bases at V and 7 bases at J, with 20 bases in the middle. From germline, CDR1 is MDHEN and CDR2 SYDVKM. CDR3 residues: CASTAPTARVNEQFF. In nucleotides, the CDR3 is TGTGCCAGCACTGCGCCCACGGCACGGGTAAATGAGCAGTTCTTC.

The V and J genes are TRBV18 and TRBJ2-1; the D is unclear. V lost 3 bases and J 6 bases, leaving 9 bases between the germline ends. CDR1 KGHSH and CDR2 LQKENI come from the germline V gene. CDR3 length: 13 amino acids. CDR3 in DNA: TGTGCCAGCTCACCGGGCAGCATCAATGAGCAGTTCTTC. Translating it yields CASSPGSINEQFF.

The rearrangement joins TRBV5-4 to TRBJ2-5; TRBD2 agrees at 11 bases. Germline loops: CDR1 SGHNT, CDR2 YYREEE (reference sequence). This CDR3 is built from 14 residues. The junction had 1 base not matched to a gene; V was cut back by 2 bases and J by 4 bases. Written as DNA, the CDR3 is TGTGCCAGCAGCTTCGGACTAGCGGGAGAGACCCAGTACTTC. Translation: CASSFGLAGETQYF.

J is TRBJ2-7 and V is TRBV27, with D maybe TRBD2 (7 bases). Germline V gene sequence: CDR1 MNHEY, CDR2 SMNVEV (reference sequence). This CDR3 is 16 amino acids long. The V gene lost 5 bases and the J gene lost 2 bases, with 19 bases spanning the gap. CDR3 DNA: TGTGCCAGCAGTCCCACCGCGCGGGGGCTAACCTACGAGCAGTACTTC. It is translated as CASSPTARGLTYEQYF.